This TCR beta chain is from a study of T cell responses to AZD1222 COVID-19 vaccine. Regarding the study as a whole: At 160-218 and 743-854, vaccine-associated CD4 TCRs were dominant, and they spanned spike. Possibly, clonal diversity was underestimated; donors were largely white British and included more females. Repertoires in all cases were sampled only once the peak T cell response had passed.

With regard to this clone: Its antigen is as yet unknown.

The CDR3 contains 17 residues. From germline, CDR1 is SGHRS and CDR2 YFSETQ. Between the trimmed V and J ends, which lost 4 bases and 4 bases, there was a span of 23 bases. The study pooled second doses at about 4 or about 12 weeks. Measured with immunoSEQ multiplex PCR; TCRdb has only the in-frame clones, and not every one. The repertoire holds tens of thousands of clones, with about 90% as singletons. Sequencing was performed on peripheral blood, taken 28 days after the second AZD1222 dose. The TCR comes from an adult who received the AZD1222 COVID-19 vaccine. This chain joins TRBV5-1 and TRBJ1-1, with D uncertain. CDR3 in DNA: TGCGCCAGCAGCGACCTCGGTAGAAATGGTAGAGGCACTGAAGCTTTCTTT. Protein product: CASSDLGRNGRGTEAFF.